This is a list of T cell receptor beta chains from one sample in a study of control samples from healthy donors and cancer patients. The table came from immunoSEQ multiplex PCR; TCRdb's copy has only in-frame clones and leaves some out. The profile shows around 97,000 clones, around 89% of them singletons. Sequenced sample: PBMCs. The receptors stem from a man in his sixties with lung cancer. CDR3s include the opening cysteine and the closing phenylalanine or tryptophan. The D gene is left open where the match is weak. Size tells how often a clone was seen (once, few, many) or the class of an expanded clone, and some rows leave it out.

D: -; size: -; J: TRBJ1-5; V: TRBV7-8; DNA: TGTGCCAGCAGCTTAGCTGACGCAAATAGCAATCAGCCCCAGCATTTT; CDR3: CASSLADANSNQPQHF
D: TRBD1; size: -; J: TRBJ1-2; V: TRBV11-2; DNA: TGTGCCAGCAGCCAACTCCAGGACAGGGTTAACTATGGCTACACCTTC; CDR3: CASSQLQDRVNYGYTF
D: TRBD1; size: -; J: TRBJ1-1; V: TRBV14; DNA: TGTGCCAGCAGCCGCTCAGGGGGCGCAGGTACTGAAGCTTTCTTT; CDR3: CASSRSGGAGTEAFF
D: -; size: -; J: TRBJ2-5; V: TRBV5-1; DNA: TGCGCCAGCAGCCCGGGTGGTCGAGAGACCCAGTACTTC; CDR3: CASSPGGRETQYF
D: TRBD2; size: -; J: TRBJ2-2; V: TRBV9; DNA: TGTGCCAGCAGCGCCGGACTAGCCGCCGGGGAGCTGTTTTTT; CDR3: CASSAGLAAGELFF
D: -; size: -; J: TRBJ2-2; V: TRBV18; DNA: TGTGCCAGCTCACCCTTCGGAGACACCGGGGAGCTGTTTTTT; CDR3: CASSPFGDTGELFF
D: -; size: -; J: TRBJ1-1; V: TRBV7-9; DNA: TGTGCCAGCAGCTTAGTATCATCGGAAGCTTTCTTT; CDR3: CASSLVSSEAFF
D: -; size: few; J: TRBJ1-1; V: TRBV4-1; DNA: TGCGCCAGCAGCCTCGGCGGGGGCTGGTTATTCGCTGAAGCTTTCTTT; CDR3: CASSLGGGWLFAEAFF
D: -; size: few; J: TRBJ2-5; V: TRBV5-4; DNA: TGTGCCAGCAGTAGTGAACCAGCGCAAGAGACCCAGTACTTC; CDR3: CASSSEPAQETQYF
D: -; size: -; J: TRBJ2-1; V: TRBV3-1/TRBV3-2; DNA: TGTGCCAGCAGCCAACGGGAACAGGGAGTAGGGGAGCAGTTCTTC; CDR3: CASSQREQGVGEQFF
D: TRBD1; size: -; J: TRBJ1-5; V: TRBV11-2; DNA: TGTGCCAGCAGCTTAACAGGGGACGGGCAGCCCCAGCATTTT; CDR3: CASSLTGDGQPQHF
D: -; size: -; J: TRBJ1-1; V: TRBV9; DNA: TGTGCCAGCACCCCTTATCAAGAGGGACGGGCTTTCTTT; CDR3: CASTPYQEGRAFF
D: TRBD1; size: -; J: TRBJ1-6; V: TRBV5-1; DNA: TGCGCCAGCAGCTTGGGGGACAGCGAAGTTTCACCCCTCCACTTT; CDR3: CASSLGDSEVSPLHF
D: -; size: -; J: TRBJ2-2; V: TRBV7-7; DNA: TGTGCCAGCAGCTTAGGGGATCGGAGCACCGGGGAGCTGTTTTTT; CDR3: CASSLGDRSTGELFF
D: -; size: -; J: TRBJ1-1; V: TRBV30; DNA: TGTGCCTGGAGCCTGGGCATCAACACTGAAGCTTTCTTT; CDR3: CAWSLGINTEAFF
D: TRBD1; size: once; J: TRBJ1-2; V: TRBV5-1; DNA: TGCGCCAGCAGCTTGGGGACAGGGTTTACCTATGGCTACACCTTC; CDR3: CASSLGTGFTYGYTF
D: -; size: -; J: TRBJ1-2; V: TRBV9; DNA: TGTGCCAGCAGCGATAATCCGGGGAACTATGGCTACACCTTC; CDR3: CASSDNPGNYGYTF
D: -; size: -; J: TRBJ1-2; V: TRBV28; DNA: TGTGCCAGCAGTTTTCAGGGAGGTTACTATGGCTACACCTTC; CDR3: CASSFQGGYYGYTF
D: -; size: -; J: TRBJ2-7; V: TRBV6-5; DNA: TGTGCCAGCAGTTACTCGATGGAAGGGCACGAGCAGTACTTC; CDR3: CASSYSMEGHEQYF
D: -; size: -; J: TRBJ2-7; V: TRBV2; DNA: TGTGCCAGCACCTCGGACGGAGCAGGGCAGTACTTC; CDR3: CASTSDGAGQYF
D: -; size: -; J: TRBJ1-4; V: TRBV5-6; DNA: TGTGCCAGCAGCTCGAGGGCCGCGGGCGAAAAACTGTTTTTT; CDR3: CASSSRAAGEKLFF
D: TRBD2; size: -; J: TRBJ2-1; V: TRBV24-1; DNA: TGTGCCACCAGTTCCATTAGCGGGGACCACTACAATGAGCAGTTCTTC; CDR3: CATSSISGDHYNEQFF
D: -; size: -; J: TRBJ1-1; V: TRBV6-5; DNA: TGTGCCAGCAGTCTGATTATGAACACTGAAGCTTTCTTT; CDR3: CASSLIMNTEAFF
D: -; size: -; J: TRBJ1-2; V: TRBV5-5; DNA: TGTGCCAGCAGCTTGGAATTTTTGGTATACTATGGCTACACCTTC; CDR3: CASSLEFLVYYGYTF
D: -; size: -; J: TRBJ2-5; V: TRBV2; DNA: TGTGCCAGCAGTGTACTCCAACAAGAGACCCAGTACTTC; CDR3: CASSVLQQETQYF
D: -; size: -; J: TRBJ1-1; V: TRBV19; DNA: TGTGCCAGTACCACCTTTCCAGGGAGGAACACTGAAGCTTTCTTT; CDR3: CASTTFPGRNTEAFF
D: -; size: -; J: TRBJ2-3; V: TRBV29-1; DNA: TGCAGCGTGGAACCGCGGACAGCCTCGACCACAGATACGCAGTATTTT; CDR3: CSVEPRTASTTDTQYF
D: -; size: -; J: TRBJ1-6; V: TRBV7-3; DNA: TGTGCCAGCAGCTTATTTGCAGGGTCCAATTCACCCCTCCACTTT; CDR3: CASSLFAGSNSPLHF
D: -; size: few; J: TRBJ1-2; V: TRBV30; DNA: TGTGCCTGGAGTAGGCAGGTTAACTATGGCTACACCTTC; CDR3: CAWSRQVNYGYTF
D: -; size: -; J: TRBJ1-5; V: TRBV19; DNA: TGTGCCAGTAGTATTCAGCTGGGGCCGTTTTATAGCAATCAGCCCCAGCATTTT; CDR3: CASSIQLGPFYSNQPQHF
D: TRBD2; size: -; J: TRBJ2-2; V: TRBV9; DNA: TGTGCCAGCCAAGGGGAGGGAAGGGCCGGGGAGCTGTTTTTT; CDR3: CASQGEGRAGELFF
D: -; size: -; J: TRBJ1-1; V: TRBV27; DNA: TGTGCCAGCAGTTTATCGGGACCCCGGAGCACTGAAGCTTTCTTT; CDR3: CASSLSGPRSTEAFF
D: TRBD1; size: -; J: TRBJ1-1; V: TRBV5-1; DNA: TGCGCCAGCAGCTTGTCAGGGGGCCCCATGAACACTGAAGCTTTCTTT; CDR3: CASSLSGGPMNTEAFF
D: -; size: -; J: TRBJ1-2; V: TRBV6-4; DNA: TGTGCCAGCAGTGCTAATAGGAATTCTAACTATGGCTACACCTTC; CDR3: CASSANRNSNYGYTF
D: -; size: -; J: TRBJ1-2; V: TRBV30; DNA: TGTGCCTGGAGTCGAACTGTTTATGGCTACACCTTC; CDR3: CAWSRTVYGYTF
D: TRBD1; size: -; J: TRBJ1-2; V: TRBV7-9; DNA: TGTGCCAGCAGCTCCGGACAGGGGATAGGCTACACCTTC; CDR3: CASSSGQGIGYTF
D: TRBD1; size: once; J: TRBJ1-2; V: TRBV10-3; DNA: TGTGCCATCAGGTCCCAGGGGGACTTTCGCTATGGCTACACCTTC; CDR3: CAIRSQGDFRYGYTF
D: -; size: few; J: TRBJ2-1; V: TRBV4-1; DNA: TGCGCCAGCAGCCTTTCCAATGAGCAGTTCTTC; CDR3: CASSLSNEQFF
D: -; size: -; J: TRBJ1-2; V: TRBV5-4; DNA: TGTGCCAGCAGCTTGTTTTCGGGGTTAAGTGGCTACACCTTC; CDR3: CASSLFSGLSGYTF